This is a list of T cell receptor beta chains from one sample in a study of blood T cells in healthy people across ages. TCRdb called the 5' RACE reads again in MiXCR, with one record for every CDR3 protein. The sample lists fewer than 750,000 distinct CDR3 sequences, roughly 48% occurring once. Sequenced input: blood. The receptors derive from a man older than 75 in good health. Both conserved end residues are part of each CDR3. A D gene is named only where the DNA matches it firmly. Rows give clone size only sometimes, using once, few, many, or a class for an expanded clone.

abundance | j_gene | v_gene | d_gene | CDR3nt | CDR3aa
. | TRBJ1-2 | TRBV7-9 | . | TGTGCCAGCAGCTTGCTAGAGACCATCTATGGCTACACCTTC | CASSLLETIYGYTF
. | TRBJ2-1 | TRBV7-2 | . | TGTGCCAGCAGGGGGGCTGCGAGCAATGAGCAGTTCTTC | CASRGAASNEQFF
few | TRBJ2-1 | TRBV4-2 | . | TGTGCCAGCAGCCCCCAAGGGTATGGCGGGTATACGGGAAATTACAATGAGCAGTTCTTC | CASSPQGYGGYTGNYNEQFF
. | TRBJ2-2 | TRBV6-5 | TRBD1 | TGTGCCAGCAGACGGGACAGTAACACCGGGGAGCTGTTTTTT | CASRRDSNTGELFF
. | TRBJ2-1 | TRBV27 | TRBD2 | TGTGCCAGCAGTCGTGCGACTTTGGCCGGGACTAGCGGGTACAATGAGCAGTTCTTC | CASSRATLAGTSGYNEQFF
. | TRBJ2-3 | TRBV29-1 | TRBD2 | TGCTCGACTAGCGGACTTGATACGCAGTATTTT | CSTSGLDTQYF
few | TRBJ2-1 | TRBV29-1 | . | TGCAGCGTTGACGCCCCAGTCGGTGAGCAGTTCTTC | CSVDAPVGEQFF
few | TRBJ2-3 | TRBV11-3 | TRBD2 | TGTGCCAGCAGCACGGGACTAAACACAGATACGCGGTATTTT | CASSTGLNTDTRYF
few | TRBJ2-5 | TRBV5-6 | . | TGTGCCAGCAGCTTCATAAGTCAAGAGACCCAGTACTTC | CASSFISQETQYF
. | TRBJ2-1 | TRBV12-3/TRBV12-4 | . | TGTGCCAGCAGGCCCCGGTGGGAAAACAATGAGCAGTTCTTC | CASRPRWENNEQFF
few | TRBJ2-3 | TRBV30 | . | TGTGCCTGGACTCCACCTCCCCTCGGAGATACGCAGTATTTT | CAWTPPPLGDTQYF
. | TRBJ2-7 | TRBV20-1 | TRBD1 | TGCAGTGCTAGCAGGGGGAACTACGAGCAGTACTTC | CSASRGNYEQYF
. | TRBJ1-2 | TRBV7-2 | . | TGTGCCAGCAGCGATGGGGGAGGGACCTCCTATGGCTACACCTTC | CASSDGGGTSYGYTF
. | TRBJ1-6 | TRBV12-3/TRBV12-4 | . | TGTGCCAGCAGTTTCGGACGGAATTCACCCCTCCACTTT | CASSFGRNSPLHF
. | TRBJ2-3 | TRBV6-2/TRBV6-3 | . | TGTGCCAGCATGTTGTACGGCGGAGGGAGCACAGATACGCAGTATTTT | CASMLYGGGSTDTQYF